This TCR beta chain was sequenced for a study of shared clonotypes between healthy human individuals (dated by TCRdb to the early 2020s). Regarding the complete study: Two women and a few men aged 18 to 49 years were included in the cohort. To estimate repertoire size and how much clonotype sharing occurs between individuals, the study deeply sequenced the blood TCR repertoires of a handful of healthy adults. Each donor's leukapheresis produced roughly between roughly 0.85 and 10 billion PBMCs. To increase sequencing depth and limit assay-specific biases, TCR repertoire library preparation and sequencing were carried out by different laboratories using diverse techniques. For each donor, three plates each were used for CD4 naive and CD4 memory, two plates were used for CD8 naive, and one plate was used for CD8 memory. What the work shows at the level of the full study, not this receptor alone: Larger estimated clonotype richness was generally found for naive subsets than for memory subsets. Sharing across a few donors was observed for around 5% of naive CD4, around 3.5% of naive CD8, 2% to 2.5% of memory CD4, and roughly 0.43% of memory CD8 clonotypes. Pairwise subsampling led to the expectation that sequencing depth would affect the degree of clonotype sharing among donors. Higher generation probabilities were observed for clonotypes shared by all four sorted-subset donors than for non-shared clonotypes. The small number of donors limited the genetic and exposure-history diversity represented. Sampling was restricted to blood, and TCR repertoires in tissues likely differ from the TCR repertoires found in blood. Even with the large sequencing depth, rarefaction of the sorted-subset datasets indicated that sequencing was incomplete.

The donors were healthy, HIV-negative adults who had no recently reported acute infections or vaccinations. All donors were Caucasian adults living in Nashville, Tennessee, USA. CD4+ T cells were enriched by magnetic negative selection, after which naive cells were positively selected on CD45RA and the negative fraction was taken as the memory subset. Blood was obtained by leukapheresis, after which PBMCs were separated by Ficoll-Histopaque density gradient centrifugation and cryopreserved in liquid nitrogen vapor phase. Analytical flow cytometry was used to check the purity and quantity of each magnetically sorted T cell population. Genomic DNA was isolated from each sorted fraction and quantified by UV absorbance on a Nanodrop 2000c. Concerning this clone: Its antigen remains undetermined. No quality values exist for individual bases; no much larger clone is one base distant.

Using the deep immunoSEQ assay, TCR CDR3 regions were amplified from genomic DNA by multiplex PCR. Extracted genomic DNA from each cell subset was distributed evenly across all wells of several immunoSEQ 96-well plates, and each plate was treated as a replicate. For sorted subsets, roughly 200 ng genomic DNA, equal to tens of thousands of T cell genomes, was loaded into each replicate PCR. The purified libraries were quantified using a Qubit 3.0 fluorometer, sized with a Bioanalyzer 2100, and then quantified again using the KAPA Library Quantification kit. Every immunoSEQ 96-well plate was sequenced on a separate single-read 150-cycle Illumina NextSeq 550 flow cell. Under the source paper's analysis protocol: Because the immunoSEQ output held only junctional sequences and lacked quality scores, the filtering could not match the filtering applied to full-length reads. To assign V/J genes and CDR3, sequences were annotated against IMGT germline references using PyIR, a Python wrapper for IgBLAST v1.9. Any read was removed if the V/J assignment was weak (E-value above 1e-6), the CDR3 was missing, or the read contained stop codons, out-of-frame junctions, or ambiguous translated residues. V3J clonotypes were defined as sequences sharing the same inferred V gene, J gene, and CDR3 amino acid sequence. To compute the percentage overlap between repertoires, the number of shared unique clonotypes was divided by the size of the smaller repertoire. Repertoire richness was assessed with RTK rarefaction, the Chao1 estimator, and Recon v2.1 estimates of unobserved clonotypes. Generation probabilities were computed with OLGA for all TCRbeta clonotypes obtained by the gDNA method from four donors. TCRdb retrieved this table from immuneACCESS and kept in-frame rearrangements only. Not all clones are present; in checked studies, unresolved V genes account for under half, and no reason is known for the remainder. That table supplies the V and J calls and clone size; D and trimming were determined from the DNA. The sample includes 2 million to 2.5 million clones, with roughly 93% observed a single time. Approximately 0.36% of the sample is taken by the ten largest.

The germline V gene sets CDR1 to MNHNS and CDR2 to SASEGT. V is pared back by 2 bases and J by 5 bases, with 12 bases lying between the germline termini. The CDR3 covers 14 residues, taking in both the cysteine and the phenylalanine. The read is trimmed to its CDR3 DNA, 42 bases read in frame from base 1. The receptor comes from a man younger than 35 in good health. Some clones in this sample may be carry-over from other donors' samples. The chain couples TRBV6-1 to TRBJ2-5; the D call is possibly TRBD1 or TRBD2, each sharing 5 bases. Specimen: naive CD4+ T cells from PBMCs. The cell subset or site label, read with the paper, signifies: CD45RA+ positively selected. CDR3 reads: CASSEPGKGETQYF. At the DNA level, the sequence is TGTGCCAGCAGTGAACCCGGGAAGGGGGAGACCCAGTACTTC.